Following are 5 T cell receptor beta chains from one sample sequenced in a study of Graves' ophthalmopathy and Graves' hyperthyroidism. The authors amplified TCR beta CDR3 regions from RNA transcripts. An opening RT-PCR round employed HTBI primers and preceded a second-round multiplex PCR. MiXCR, run by TCRdb on the multiplex PCR reads, gives a single entry per CDR3 protein. The repertoire holds 300,000 to 450,000 distinct CDR3 sequences, about a sixth seen once, with 2.4% in the top ten. Specimen: peripheral blood. These TCRs come from an adult woman with stable Graves' hyperthyroidism.

This clonotype was counted many times. The chain couples TRBV28 to TRBJ1-5; unclear D gene. Germline lookup yields CDR1 MDHEN and CDR2 SYDVKM. The CDR3 contains 16 residues. V lost 5 bases and J 1 base, leaving 15 bases between the germline ends. The CDR3 region has the DNA TGTGCCAGCAGTCCACCTAATTTAGGGAGCAATCAGCCCCAGCATTTT. Residues: CASSPPNLGSNQPQHF. Full variable domain (rest looked up from reference TRBV28 and TRBJ1-5): DVKVTQSSRYLVKRTGEKVFLECVQDMDHENMFWYRQDPGLGLRLIYFSYDVKMKEKGDIPEGYSVSREKKERFSLILESASTNQTSMYLCASSPPNLGSNQPQHFGDGTRLSIL.

This clonotype was seen only a few times. The chain couples TRBV7-2 to TRBJ2-2; D is uncertain. The CDR3 consists of 12 residues. V was shortened by 3 bases and J by 5 bases, with 4 bases between the two germline ends. Per germline, CDR1 SGHTA and CDR2 FQGNSA. For the CDR3, the DNA is TGTGCCAGCAGCTTCCCTACCGGGGAGCTGTTTTTT. Its translation: CASSFPTGELFF.

Ten or more counts support this clonotype. The CDR3 sequence: CASTWGPSVDEQYF. CDR3 bases: TGTGCCAGCACCTGGGGCCCTAGCGTCGACGAGCAGTACTTC. This chain links TRBV5-4 with TRBJ2-7, with a tentative D call TRBD2 (6 bases). The CDR3 spans 14 residues. V dropped 6 bases and J dropped 5 bases, with 18 bases sitting between them. Germline V lookup: CDR1 SGHNT, CDR2 YYREEE (reference sequence).

The genes are TRBV4-1 and TRBJ2-7; 7 nucleotides line up with TRBD1. Trimming at V came to 3 bases and at J to 2 bases, leaving 7 bases not matched to a gene. From germline, CDR1 is MGHRA and CDR2 YSYEKL. The CDR3 is 15 amino acids. The DNA of the CDR3 is TGCGCCAGCAGCCATCGACAGGGTACCCCCTACGAGCAGTACTTC. Encoded protein: CASSHRQGTPYEQYF.

This clonotype was detected many times. This chain uses TRBV5-5 with TRBJ2-4; the D is unclear. CDR1 and CDR2 (germline): SGHKS, YYEKEE (reference sequence). Trimming took 1 base from V and 0 from J, leaving 2 bases between them. CDR3 length equals 13 residues. Here the CDR3 reads CASSLLAKNIQYF. DNA for the CDR3: TGTGCCAGCAGCTTGTTAGCCAAAAACATTCAGTACTTC.